This T cell receptor (beta chain) was identified in a study of T cells in Graves' hyperthyroidism and ophthalmopathy. TCR beta CDR3 regions were amplified from RNA transcripts. HTBI primers were the set used in a first-round RT-PCR of the TCR CDR3. One entry per CDR3 protein results from TCRdb running MiXCR on the multiplex PCR reads. The top ten clones hold around 7.5% of a sample with about 590,000 distinct CDR3 sequences, more than 15% of them seen once. Study observations and caveats: Most expanded thyroid clonotypes above 0.001 also appeared in blood.

The patients, who ranged from 18 to 65 in age, presented with newly diagnosed hyperthyroidism lasting under 2 months. About 10 ml of fresh peripheral blood supplied the PBMCs. The ends were cut back, 5 bases at V and 0 bases at J, with 13 bases in the middle. CDR1 and CDR2 from the germline V gene are MNHEY and SVGEGT. This CDR3 spans 15 amino acids. This clonotype showed up just a few times. What it recognizes is unknown. The clonotype comes from a woman in her thirties with Graves' hyperthyroidism. J is TRBJ1-1 and V is TRBV6-2 or TRBV6-3, with D possibly being TRBD1 (6 bases). Sequenced: blood. CDR3: CASSARQELNTEAFF. The CDR3 DNA is TGTGCCAGCAGTGCCCGACAGGAATTGAACACTGAAGCTTTCTTT.